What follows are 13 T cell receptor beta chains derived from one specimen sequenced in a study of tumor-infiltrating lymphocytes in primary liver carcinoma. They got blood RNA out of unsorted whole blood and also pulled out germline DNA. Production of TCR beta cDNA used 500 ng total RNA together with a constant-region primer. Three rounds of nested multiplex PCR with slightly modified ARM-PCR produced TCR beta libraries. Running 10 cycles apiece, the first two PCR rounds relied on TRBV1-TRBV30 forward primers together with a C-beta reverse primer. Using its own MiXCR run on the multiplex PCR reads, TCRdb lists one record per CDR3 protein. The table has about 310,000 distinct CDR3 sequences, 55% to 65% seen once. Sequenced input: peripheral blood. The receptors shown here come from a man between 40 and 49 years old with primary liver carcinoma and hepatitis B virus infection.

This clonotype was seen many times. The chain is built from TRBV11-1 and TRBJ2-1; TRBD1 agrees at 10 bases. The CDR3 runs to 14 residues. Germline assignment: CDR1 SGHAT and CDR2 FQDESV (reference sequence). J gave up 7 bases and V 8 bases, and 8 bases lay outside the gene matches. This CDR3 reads CASGRRTGGNEQFF. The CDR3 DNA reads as TGTGCCAGCGGACGTCGGACAGGGGGGAATGAGCAGTTCTTC. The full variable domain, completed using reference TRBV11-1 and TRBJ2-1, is EAEVAQSPRYKITEKSQAVAFWCDPISGHATLYWYRQILGQGPELLVQFQDESVVDDSQLPKDRFSAERLKGVDSTLKIQPAELGDSAMYLCASGRRTGGNEQFFGPGTRLTVL.

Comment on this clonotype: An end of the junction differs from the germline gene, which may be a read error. The CDR3 DNA is TGTGCCTGCAGCTTAGATCCAGGGGACTCCTATGAGCAGTACTTC. It specifies CACSLDPGDSYEQYF. This sequence joins TRBV11-2 and TRBJ2-7, with D possibly being TRBD1 or TRBD2 (6 bases each). The CDR3 is 15 residues long. Per germline, CDR1 SGHAT and CDR2 FQNNGV.

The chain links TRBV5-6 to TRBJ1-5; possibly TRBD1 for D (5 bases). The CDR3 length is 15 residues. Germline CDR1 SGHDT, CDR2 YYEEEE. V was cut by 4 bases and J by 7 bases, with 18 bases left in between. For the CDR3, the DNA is TGTGCCAGCAGCATGCGACCGGGACCCAACCAGCCCCAGCATTTT. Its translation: CASSMRPGPNQPQHF.

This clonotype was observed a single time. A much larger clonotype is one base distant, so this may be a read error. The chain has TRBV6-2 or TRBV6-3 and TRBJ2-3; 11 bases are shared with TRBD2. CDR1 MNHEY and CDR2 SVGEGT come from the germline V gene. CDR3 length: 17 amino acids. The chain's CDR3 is CASSLLGLAVSTDKQYF. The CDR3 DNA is TGTGCCAGCAGTTTACTGGGACTAGCGGTTAGCACAGATAAGCAGTATTTT.

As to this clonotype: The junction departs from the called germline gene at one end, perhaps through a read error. The CDR3 DNA reads as TGTGCCAGCAGTCAATCGGGGTGGAATGAGCAGTCCTTC. It translates to CASSQSGWNEQSF. This chain uses TRBV6-2 or TRBV6-3 with TRBJ2-1; possibly TRBD2 for D (5 bases). There are 13 residues in the CDR3. Germline CDR1 MNHEY, CDR2 SVGEGT.

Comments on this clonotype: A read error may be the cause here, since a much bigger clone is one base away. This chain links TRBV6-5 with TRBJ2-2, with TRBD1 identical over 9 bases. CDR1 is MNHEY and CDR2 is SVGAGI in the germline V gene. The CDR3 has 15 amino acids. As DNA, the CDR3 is TGTGCCGGCAGTCCGGGACAGGGTGCGGACGGGGAGCTGTTTTTT. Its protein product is CAGSPGQGADGELFF.

CDR3 in DNA: TGTGCCAGTAGTATGGGACTAGCGGGAGGTCATGAGCAGTTCTTC. It codes for CASSMGLAGGHEQFF. This chain joins TRBV19 and TRBJ2-1; 15 bases align to TRBD2. Germline-derived CDR1 and CDR2 are LNHDA and SQIVND (reference sequence). The CDR3 covers 15 residues. V shed 3 bases, J shed 8 bases, and the junction held 2 bases outside the gene matches.

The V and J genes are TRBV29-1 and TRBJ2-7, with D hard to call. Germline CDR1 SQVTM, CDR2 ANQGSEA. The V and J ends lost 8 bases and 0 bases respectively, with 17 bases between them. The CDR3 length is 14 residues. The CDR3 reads CSLGIRLNSYEQYF. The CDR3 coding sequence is TGCAGCCTTGGAATACGACTCAACTCCTACGAGCAGTACTTC.

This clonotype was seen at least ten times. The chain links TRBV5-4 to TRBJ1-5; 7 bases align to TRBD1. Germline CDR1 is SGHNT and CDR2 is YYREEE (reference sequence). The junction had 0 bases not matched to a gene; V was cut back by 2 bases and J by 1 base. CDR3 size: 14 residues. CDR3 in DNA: TGTGCCAGCAGCTTACAGGGGAGCAATCAGCCCCAGCATTTT. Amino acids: CASSLQGSNQPQHF.

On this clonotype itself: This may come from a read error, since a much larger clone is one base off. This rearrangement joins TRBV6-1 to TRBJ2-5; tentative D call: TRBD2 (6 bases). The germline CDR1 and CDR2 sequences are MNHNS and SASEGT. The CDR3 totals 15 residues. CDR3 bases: TGTGCCAGCAGTGTCGTCGGGGGAGGTGGAGAGACCAAGTACTTC. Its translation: CASSVVGGGGETKYF.

As DNA, the CDR3 is TGCGCCAGCAGCTTGGCGGCCGCGTCCCCTAATGAGCAGTTCTTC. This sequence encodes CASSLAAASPNEQFF. The chain couples TRBV5-1 to TRBJ2-1; D remains ambiguous. V was cut by 0 bases and J by 7 bases, with 14 bases left in between. The CDR3 sequence is 15 residues long. CDR1 and CDR2 from the germline V gene are SGHRS and YFSETQ.

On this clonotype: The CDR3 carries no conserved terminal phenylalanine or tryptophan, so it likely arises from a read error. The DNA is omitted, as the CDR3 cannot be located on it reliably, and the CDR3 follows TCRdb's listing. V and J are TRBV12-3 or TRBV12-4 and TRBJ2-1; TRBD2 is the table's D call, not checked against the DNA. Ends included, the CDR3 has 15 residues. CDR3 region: CASSFTQRENSEQFI.

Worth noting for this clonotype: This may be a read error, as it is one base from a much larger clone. In DNA, the CDR3 is TGTGCCAGCAACTGGACCGGGGTCTCCCTCCACTTT. As protein: CASNWTGVSLHF. The V and J genes are TRBV14 and TRBJ1-6; D call uncertain. The germline gives CDR1 SGHDN, CDR2 FVKESK. Deletions cut 7 bases from V and 14 bases from J, with 15 bases between. The CDR3 has 12 residues.